Here is one T cell receptor (beta chain) with its context. Its antigen is not identified. This sample is drawn from a study of cytomegalovirus exposure and HLA in healthy donors. About the study: Earlier, 117 million unique TCR beta sequences were recovered from approximately 180 million T cells by an analysis.

Germline values: CDR1 MRHNA, CDR2 SNTAGT. The CDR3 consists of 17 residues. With 5 bases removed from V and 4 bases from J, the gap between germline ends came to 24 bases. The PCR made use of 60 Vbeta and 13 Jbeta primers. In the source study's methods: A follow-up analysis tallied about 80 million unique TCR beta chains, roughly 11 million shared. Data came from immunoSEQ multiplex PCR; TCRdb stores just in-frame clones and leaves some out. V, J and clone size reflect that table, while D and trimming were determined from the DNA. The table lists about 98,000 clones, roughly 76% of them singletons. Study conclusions and caveats: TCR beta sequences reportedly predicted most subjects' HLA-A and HLA-B alleles accurately.

The chain links TRBV6-4 to TRBJ2-7; TRBD1 is a possible D gene (5 bases). What was sequenced was PBMCs. The sequence derives from a man aged 50-59 years in good health and CMV-seronegative. Here the CDR3 DNA reads TGTGCCAGCAGTCCAGTCCCCGGCGGACAAGGGATTTACGAGCAGTACTTC. Amino acids: CASSPVPGGQGIYEQYF.